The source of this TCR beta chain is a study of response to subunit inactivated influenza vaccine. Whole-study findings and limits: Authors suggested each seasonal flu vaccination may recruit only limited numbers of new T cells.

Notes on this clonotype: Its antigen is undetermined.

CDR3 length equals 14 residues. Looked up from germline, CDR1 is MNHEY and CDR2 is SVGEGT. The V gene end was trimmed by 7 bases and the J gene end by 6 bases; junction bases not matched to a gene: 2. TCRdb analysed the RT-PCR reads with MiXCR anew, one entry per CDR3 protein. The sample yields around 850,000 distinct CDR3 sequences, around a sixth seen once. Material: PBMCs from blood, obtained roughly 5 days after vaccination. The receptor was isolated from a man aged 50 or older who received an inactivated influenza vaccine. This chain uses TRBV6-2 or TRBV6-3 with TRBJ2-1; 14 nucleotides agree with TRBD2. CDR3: CASKGLAGVNEQFF. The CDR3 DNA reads TGTGCCAGCAAGGGACTAGCGGGAGTCAATGAGCAGTTCTTC.